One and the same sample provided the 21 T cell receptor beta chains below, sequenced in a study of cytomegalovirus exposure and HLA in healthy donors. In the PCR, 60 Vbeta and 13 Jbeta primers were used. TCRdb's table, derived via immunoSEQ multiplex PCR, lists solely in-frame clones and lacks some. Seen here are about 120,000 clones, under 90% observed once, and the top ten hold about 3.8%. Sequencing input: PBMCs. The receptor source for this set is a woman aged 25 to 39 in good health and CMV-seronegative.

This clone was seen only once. CDR3 sequence: CASSLGTVAGELFF. The CDR3 DNA is TGTGCCAGCAGCTTAGGGACAGTGGCCGGGGAGCTGTTTTTT. The chain uses TRBV7-7 and TRBJ2-2; tentatively, D is TRBD1 (6 bases). Trimming took 1 base from V and 6 from J, leaving 9 bases between them. This CDR3 comprises 14 residues. Germline V CDR1 and CDR2: SSHAT, FNYEAQ (reference sequence). Looking up the rest from reference TRBV7-7 and TRBJ2-2 gives the full variable domain: GAGVSQSPRYKVTKRGQDVTLRCDPISSHATLYWYQQALGQGPEFLTYFNYEAQPDKSGLPSDRFSAERPEGSISTLTIQRTEQRDSAMYRCASSLGTVAGELFFGEGSRLTVL.

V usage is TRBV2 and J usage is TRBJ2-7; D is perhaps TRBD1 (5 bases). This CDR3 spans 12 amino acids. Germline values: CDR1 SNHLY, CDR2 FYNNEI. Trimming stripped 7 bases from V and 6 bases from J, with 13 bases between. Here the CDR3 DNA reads TGTGCCAGCACTCAAGGGGCAGGCGAGCAGTACTTC. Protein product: CASTQGAGEQYF. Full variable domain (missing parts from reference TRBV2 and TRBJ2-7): EPEVTQTPSHQVTQMGQEVILRCVPISNHLYFYWYRQILGQKVEFLVSFYNNEISEKSEIFDDQFSVERPDGSNFTLKIRSTKLEDSAMYFCASTQGAGEQYFGPGTRLTVT.

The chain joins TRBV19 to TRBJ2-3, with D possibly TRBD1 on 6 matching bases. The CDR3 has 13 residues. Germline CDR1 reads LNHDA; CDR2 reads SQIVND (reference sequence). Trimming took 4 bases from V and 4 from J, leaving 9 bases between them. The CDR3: CASSNRAPDTQYF. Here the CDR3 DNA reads TGTGCCAGTAGTAACAGGGCCCCAGATACGCAGTATTTT.

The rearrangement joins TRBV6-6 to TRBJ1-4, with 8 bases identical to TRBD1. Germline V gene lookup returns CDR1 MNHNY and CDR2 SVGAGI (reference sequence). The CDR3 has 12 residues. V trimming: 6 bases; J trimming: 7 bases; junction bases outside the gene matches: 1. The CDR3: CASRTGAEKLFF. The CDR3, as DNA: TGTGCCAGCAGGACAGGGGCTGAAAAACTGTTTTTT.

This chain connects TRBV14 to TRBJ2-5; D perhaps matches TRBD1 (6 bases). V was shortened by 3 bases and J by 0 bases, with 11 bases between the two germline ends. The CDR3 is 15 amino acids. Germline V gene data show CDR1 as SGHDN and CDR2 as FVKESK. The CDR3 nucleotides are TGTGCCAGCAGCCACCGTCAGGGGCACCAAGAGACCCAGTACTTC. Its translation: CASSHRQGHQETQYF.

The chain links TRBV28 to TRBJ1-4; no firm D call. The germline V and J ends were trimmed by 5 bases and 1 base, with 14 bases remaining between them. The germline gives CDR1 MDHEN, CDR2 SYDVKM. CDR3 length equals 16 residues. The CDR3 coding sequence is TGTGCCAGCAGTCCTCGTCTTGCAGGAACTAATGAAAAACTGTTTTTT. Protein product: CASSPRLAGTNEKLFF.

For the CDR3, the DNA is TGTGCCAGCAGTCGGGACAACCCTCACGAGCAGTACTTC. Its protein is CASSRDNPHEQYF. The J gene is TRBJ2-7, the V gene TRBV28; the D gene is possibly TRBD1 (6 bases). The CDR3 contains 13 residues. V shed 5 bases and J shed 5 bases, with 13 bases lying between them. The V gene's germline CDR1 is MDHEN and CDR2 SYDVKM.

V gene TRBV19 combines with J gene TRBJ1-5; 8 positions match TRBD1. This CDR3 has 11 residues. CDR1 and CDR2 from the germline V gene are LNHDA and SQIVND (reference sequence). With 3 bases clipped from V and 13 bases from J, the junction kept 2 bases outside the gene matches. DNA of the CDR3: TGTGCCAGTAGTATCCAGGGGGCGCAGCATTTT. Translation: CASSIQGAQHF.

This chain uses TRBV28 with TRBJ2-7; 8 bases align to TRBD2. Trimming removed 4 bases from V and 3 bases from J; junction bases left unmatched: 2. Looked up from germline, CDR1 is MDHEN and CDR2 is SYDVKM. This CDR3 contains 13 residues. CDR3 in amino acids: CASSWLAGYEQYF. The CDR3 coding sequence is TGTGCCAGCAGTTGGCTAGCGGGCTACGAGCAGTACTTC.

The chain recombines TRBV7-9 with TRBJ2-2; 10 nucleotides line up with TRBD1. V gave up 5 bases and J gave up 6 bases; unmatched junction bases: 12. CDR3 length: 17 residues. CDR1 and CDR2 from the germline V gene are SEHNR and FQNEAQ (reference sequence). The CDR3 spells CASSPPGTGVTSGELFF. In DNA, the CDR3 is TGTGCCAGCAGCCCCCCCGGGACAGGGGTTACGTCCGGGGAGCTGTTTTTT.

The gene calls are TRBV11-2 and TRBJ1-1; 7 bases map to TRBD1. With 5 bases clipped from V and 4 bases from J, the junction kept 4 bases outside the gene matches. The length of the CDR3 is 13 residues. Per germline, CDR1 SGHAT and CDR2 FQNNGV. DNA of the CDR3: TGTGCCAGCAGCCATCAGGGGGGCACTGAAGCTTTCTTT. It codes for CASSHQGGTEAFF.

CDR3 sequence reads: CASSLRTYQETQYF. DNA of the CDR3: TGTGCCAGCAGTTTACGGACTTACCAAGAGACCCAGTACTTC. V and J are TRBV28 and TRBJ2-5; D is possibly TRBD2 (5 bases). Germline values: CDR1 MDHEN, CDR2 SYDVKM. V lost 2 bases to trimming and J lost 0 bases, with 7 bases between them. The CDR3 sequence is 14 residues long.

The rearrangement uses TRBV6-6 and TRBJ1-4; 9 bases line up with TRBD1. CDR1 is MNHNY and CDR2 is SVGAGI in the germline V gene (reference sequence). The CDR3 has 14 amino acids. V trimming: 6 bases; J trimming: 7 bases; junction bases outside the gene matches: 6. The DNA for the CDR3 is TGTGCCAGCAGAGAACAGGGGGCTACTGAAAAACTGTTTTTT. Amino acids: CASREQGATEKLFF.

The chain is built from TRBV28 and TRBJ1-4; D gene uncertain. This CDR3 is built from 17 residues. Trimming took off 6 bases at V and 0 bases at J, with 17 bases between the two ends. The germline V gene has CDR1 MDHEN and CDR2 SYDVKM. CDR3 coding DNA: TGTGCCAGCAGCCCCGTGGTCGGGGATCCAACTAATGAAAAACTGTTTTTT. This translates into CASSPVVGDPTNEKLFF. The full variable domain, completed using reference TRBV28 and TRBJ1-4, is DVKVTQSSRYLVKRTGEKVFLECVQDMDHENMFWYRQDPGLGLRLIYFSYDVKMKEKGDIPEGYSVSREKKERFSLILESASTNQTSMYLCASSPVVGDPTNEKLFFGSGTQLSVL.

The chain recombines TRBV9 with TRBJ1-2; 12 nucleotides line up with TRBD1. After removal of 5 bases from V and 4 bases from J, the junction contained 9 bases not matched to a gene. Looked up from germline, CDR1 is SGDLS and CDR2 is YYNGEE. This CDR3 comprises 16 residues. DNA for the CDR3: TGTGCCAGCAGTCACCGACCGGGACAGGGGGCCTATGGCTACACCTTC. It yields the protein CASSHRPGQGAYGYTF.

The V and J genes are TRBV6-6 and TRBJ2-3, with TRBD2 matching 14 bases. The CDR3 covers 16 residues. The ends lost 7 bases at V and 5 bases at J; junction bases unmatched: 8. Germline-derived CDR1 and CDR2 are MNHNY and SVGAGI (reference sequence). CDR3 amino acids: CASTPRGTSGRDTQYF. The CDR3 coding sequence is TGTGCCAGCACCCCCAGGGGGACTAGCGGGAGAGATACGCAGTATTTT.

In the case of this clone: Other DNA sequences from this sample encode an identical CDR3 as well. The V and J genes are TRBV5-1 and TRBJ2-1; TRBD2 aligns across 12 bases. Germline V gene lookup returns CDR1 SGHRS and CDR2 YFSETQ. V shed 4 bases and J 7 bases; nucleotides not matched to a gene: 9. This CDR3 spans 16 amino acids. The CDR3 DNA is TGCGCCAGCAGCCTACCGGGACTAGCGGGCGGGAATGAGCAGTTCTTC. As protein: CASSLPGLAGGNEQFF. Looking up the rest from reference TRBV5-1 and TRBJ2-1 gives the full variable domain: KAGVTQTPRYLIKTRGQQVTLSCSPISGHRSVSWYQQTPGQGLQFLFEYFSETQRNKGNFPGRFSGRQFSNSRSEMNVSTLELGDSALYLCASSLPGLAGGNEQFFGPGTRLTVL.

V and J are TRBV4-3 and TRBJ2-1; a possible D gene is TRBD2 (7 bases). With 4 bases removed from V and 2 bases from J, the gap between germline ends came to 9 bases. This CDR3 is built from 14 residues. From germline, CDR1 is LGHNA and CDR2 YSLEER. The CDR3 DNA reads TGCGCCAGCAGCCTGCGGGGGCCCTACAATGAGCAGTTCTTC. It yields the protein CASSLRGPYNEQFF.

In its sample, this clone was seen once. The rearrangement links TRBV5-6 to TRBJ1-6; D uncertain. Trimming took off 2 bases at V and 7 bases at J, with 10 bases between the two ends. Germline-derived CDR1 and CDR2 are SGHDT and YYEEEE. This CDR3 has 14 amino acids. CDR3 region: CASSLGRENSPLHF. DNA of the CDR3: TGTGCCAGCAGCTTAGGACGGGAGAATTCACCCCTCCACTTT.

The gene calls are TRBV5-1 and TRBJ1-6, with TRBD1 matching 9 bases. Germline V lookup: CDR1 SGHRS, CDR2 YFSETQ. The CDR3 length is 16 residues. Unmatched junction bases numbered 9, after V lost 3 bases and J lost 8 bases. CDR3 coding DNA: TGCGCCAGCAGCTCGTCGGGACAGGGCCCTTATTCACCCCTCCACTTT. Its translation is CASSSSGQGPYSPLHF.

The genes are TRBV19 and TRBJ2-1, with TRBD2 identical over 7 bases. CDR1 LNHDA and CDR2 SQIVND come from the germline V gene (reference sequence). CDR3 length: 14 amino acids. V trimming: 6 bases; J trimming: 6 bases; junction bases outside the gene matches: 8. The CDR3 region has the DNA TGTGCCAGTAGCGATGATACTAGCGCCAATGAGCAGTTCTTC. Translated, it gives CASSDDTSANEQFF.